This TCR beta chain was documented in a study of beta chain features in type 1 diabetes. Whole-study findings and limits: People with Type 1 diabetes carried modestly yet significantly shorter TCRB CDR3s in all four CD4+ subsets. Any role of HLA type in TCRB rearrangement remained unresolved here.

The entirety of the isolated RNA underwent reverse transcription, so expressed TCRB transcripts were sequenced. The protocol was immunoSEQ multiplex PCR, while the TCRdb copy is restricted to in-frame clones and leaves out a portion. This table holds approximately 400,000 clones, about 14% found once. Of note for this clone: The antigen remains unidentified. Compared with germline, one end of the junction differs, possibly owing to a read error.

A single heparinised blood sample, averaging approximately 100 mL, was obtained per donor. Germline values: CDR1 DFQATT, CDR2 SNEGSKA (reference sequence). CDR3 length: 11 amino acids. Specimen: naive CD4+ T cells from blood. J is TRBJ1-1 and V is TRBV20-1; D call uncertain. The clonotype comes from a young woman in good health. The CDR3, as DNA: TGCAGTGCTAGAGATTCATACCGGGAGAGGTTT. Its translation is CSARDSYRERF.